The present T cell receptor beta chain was sequenced within a study of cytomegalovirus exposure and HLA in healthy donors. CDR1 SGHNT and CDR2 YYREEE come from the germline V gene (reference sequence). CDR3 length: 16 amino acids. V trimming: 4 bases; J trimming: 5 bases; junction bases outside the gene matches: 10. General observations from the study: Overall, roughly 160 TCR beta chains were annotated as cytomegalovirus-associated. It was taken for granted in presence/absence analyses that sequencing depth across donors was roughly uniform. The CMV antigen specificity of a few CMV-associated chains was confirmed through in vitro analysis.

The PCR made use of 60 Vbeta and 13 Jbeta primers. Assay: immunoSEQ multiplex PCR; the TCRdb copy retains only in-frame clones and omits some. The sample records some 110,000 clones, approximately 80% being singletons. As regards this clone: Its antigen remains unknown.

The sample taken for sequencing was PBMCs. The clonotype was recovered from a middle-aged woman in good health and CMV-seropositive. V usage is TRBV5-4 and J usage is TRBJ2-1; 9 positions agree with TRBD2. The CDR3 nucleotides read TGTGCCAGCAGCGCCCTTGGTCTAGCGGGGAACAATGAGCAGTTCTTC. Translating gives CASSALGLAGNNEQFF.